Given below is one T cell receptor beta chain in context. There are 15 residues in the CDR3. With V trimmed by 4 bases and J by 5 bases, 9 bases remained unmatched. Germline V CDR1 and CDR2: LGHNA, YSLEER. As processed by the authors: Estimation of nucleated cell counts relied on the amplification of reference gene primers. Clones were sequenced by immunoSEQ multiplex PCR, and TCRdb holds only the in-frame ones, with some missing. That table supplies the V and J calls and clone size; D and trimming were determined from the DNA. The sample contains fewer than 250,000 clones, 80% to 85% of which appear only once. Enrolment of Seattle patients took place during active infection, and they were followed longitudinally. The data originate from a study of blood T cell repertoires in COVID-19. Study-level background: There were acute and convalescent COVID-19 samples, and they came from the United States, Italy and Spain. T cells, B-cell-depleted T cells, or PBMCs provided the cDNA or gDNA that served as material.

The sample was peripheral blood. The genes are TRBV4-3 and TRBJ2-5; 8 bases agree with TRBD2. The TCR sequence derives from a woman over 75 with COVID-19, enrolled during active disease. CDR3 nucleotides: TGCGCCAGCAGCCTCTTAGCGGGGCTAATGGAGACCCAGTACTTC. This encodes CASSLLAGLMETQYF.